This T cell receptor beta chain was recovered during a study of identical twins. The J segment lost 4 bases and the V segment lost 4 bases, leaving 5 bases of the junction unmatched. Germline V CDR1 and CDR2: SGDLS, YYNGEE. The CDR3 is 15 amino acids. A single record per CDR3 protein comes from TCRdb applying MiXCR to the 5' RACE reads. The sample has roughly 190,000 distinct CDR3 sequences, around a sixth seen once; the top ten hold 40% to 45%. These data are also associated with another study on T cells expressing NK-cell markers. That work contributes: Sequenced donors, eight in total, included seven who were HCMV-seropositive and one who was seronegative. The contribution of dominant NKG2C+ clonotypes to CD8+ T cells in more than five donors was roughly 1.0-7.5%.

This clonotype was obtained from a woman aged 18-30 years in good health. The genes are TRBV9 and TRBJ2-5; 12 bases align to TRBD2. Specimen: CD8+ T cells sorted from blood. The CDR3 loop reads CASSSSGLAGETQYF. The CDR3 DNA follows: TGTGCCAGCAGCTCCTCGGGACTAGCGGGAGAGACCCAGTACTTC.